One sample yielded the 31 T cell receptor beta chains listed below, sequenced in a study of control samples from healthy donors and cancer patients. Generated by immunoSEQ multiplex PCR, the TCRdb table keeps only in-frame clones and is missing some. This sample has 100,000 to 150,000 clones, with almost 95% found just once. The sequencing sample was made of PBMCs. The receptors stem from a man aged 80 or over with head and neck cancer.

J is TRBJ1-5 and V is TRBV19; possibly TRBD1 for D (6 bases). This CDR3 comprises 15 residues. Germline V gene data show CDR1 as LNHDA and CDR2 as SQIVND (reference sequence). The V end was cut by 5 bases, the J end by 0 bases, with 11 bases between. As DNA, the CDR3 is TGTGCCAGTAGTCGGACAGAATTTAGCAATCAGCCCCAGCATTTT. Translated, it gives CASSRTEFSNQPQHF.

For the CDR3, the DNA is TGTGCCAGCAGCCGGGACTCTGGAAACACCATATATTTT. Protein sequence: CASSRDSGNTIYF. The genes are TRBV7-6 and TRBJ1-3, with D unresolved. V gave up 5 bases and J gave up 0 bases, with 5 bases separating them. This CDR3 is 13 amino acids long. In germline, CDR1 is SGHVS, CDR2 FNYEAQ.

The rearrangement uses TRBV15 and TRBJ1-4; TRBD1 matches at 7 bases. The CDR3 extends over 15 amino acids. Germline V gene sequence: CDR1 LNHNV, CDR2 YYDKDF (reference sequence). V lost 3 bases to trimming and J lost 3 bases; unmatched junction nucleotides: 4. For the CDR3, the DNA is TGTGCCACCAGCAGCAGACAGGGTCCTAATGAAAAACTGTTTTTT. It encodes CATSSRQGPNEKLFF.

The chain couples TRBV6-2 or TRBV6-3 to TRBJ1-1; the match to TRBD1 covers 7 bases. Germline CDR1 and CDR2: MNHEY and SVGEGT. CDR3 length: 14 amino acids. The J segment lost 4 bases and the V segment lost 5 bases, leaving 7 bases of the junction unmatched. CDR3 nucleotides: TGTGCCAGCAGTCCGCCGACAGGGTTCACTGAAGCTTTCTTT. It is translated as CASSPPTGFTEAFF.

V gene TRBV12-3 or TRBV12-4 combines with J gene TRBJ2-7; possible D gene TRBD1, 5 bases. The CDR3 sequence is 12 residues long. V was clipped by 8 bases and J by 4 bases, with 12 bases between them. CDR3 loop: CASAGYIYEQYF. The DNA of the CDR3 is TGTGCCAGCGCAGGGTACATATACGAGCAGTACTTC.

The CDR3 is CASSFGQGGGYTF. In DNA form, the CDR3 reads TGCGCCAGCAGCTTCGGACAGGGGGGTGGCTACACCTTC. The chain carries TRBV5-1 and TRBJ1-2; 10 bases agree with TRBD1. V was clipped by 2 bases and J by 7 bases; unmatched bases: 2. Germline lookup yields CDR1 SGHRS and CDR2 YFSETQ. CDR3 length: 13 residues. Together with reference TRBV5-1 and TRBJ1-2, the CDR3 gives the full variable domain: KAGVTQTPRYLIKTRGQQVTLSCSPISGHRSVSWYQQTPGQGLQFLFEYFSETQRNKGNFPGRFSGRQFSNSRSEMNVSTLELGDSALYLCASSFGQGGGYTFGSGTRLTVV.

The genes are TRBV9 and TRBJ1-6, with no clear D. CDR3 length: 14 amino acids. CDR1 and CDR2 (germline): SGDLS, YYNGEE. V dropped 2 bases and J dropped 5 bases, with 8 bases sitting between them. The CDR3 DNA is TGTGCCAGCAGCGTGGGGATCCATAATTCACCCCTCCACTTT. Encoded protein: CASSVGIHNSPLHF.

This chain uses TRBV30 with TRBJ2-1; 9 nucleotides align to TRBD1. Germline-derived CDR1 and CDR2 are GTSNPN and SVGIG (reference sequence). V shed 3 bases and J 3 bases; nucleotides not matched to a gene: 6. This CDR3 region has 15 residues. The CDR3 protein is CAWRLVTGGYNEQFF. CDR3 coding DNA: TGTGCCTGGAGGTTGGTGACAGGGGGCTACAATGAGCAGTTCTTC.

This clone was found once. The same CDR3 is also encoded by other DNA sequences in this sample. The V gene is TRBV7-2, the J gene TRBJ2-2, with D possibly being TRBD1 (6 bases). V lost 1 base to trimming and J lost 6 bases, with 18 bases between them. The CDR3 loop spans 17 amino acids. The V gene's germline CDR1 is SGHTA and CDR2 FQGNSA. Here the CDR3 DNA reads TGTGCCAGCAGCTTAGTATTTCCCGGAACAGGGTCCGGGGAGCTGTTTTTT. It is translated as CASSLVFPGTGSGELFF.

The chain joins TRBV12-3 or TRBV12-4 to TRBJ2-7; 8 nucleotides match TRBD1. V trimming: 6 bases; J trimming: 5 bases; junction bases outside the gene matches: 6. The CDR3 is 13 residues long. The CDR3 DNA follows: TGTGCCAGCAGGGGGACAGGTCGGGACGAGCAGTACTTC. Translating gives CASRGTGRDEQYF.

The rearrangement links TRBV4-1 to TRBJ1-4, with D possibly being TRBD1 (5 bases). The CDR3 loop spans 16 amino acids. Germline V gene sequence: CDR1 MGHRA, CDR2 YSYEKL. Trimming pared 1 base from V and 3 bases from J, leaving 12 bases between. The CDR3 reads CASSQVPRAANEKLFF. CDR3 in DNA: TGCGCCAGCAGCCAAGTCCCCAGGGCTGCTAATGAAAAACTGTTTTTT.

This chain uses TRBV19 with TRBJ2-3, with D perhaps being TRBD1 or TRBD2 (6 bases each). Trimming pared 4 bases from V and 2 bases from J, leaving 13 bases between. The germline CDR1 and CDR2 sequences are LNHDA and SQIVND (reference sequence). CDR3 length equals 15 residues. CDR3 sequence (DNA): TGTGCCAGTAGTACTTCCGGGGGCTCCACAGATACGCAGTATTTT. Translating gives CASSTSGGSTDTQYF.

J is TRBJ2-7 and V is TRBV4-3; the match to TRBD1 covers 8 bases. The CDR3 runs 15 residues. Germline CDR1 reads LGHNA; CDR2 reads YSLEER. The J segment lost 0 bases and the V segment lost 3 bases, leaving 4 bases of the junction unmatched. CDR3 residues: CASSQGDRSSYEQYF. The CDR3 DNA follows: TGCGCCAGCAGCCAGGGGGACAGGAGCTCCTACGAGCAGTACTTC.

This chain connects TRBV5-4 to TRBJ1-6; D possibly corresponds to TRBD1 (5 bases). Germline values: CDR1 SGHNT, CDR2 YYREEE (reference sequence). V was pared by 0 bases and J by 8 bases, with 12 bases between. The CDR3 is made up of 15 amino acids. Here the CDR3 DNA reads TGTGCCAGCAGCTTGGATGCGACAGAATATTCACCCCTCCACTTT. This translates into CASSLDATEYSPLHF.

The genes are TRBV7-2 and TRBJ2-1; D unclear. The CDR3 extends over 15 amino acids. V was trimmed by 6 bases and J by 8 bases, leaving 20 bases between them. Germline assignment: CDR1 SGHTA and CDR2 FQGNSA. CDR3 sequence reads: CASRPGPLKVDEQFF. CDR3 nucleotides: TGTGCCAGCAGACCTGGCCCCCTGAAGGTCGATGAGCAGTTCTTC.

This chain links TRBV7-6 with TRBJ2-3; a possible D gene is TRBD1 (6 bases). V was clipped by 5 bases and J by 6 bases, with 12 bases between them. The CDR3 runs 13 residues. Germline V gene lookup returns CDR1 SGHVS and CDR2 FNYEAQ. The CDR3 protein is CASSPNRGDTQYF. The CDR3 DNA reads TGTGCCAGCAGCCCCAATAGGGGGGATACGCAGTATTTT.

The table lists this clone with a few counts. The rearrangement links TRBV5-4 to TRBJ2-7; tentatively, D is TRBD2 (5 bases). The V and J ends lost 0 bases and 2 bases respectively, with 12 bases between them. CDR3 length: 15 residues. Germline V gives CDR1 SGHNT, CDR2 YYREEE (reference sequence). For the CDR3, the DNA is TGTGCCAGCAGCTTGGCTCCTCGGGGAACCTACGAGCAGTACTTC. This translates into CASSLAPRGTYEQYF.

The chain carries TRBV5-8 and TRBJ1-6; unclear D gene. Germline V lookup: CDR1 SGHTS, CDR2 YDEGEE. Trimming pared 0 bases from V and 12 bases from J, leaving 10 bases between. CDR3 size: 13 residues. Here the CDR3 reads CASSLGVRLPLHF. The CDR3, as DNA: TGTGCCAGCAGCTTGGGGGTTCGGTTACCCCTCCACTTT.

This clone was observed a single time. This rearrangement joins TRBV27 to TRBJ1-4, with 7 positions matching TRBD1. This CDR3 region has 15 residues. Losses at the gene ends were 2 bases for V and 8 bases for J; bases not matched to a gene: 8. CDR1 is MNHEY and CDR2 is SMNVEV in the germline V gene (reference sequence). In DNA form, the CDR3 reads TGTGCCAGCAGTTTAGGGGCAGGGGGGAGGGAAAAACTGTTTTTT. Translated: CASSLGAGGREKLFF.

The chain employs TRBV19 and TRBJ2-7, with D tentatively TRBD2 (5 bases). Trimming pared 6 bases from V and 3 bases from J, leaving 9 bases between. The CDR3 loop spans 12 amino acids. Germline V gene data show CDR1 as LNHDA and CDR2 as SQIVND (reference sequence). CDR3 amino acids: CASRAGSYEQYF. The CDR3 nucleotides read TGTGCCAGTAGGGCTGGGAGCTACGAGCAGTACTTC.

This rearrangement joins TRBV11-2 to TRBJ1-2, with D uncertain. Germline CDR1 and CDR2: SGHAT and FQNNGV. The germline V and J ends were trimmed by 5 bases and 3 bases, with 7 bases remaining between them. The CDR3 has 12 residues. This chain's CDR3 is CASSVQYYGYTF. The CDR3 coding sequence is TGTGCCAGCAGCGTCCAGTACTATGGCTACACCTTC.

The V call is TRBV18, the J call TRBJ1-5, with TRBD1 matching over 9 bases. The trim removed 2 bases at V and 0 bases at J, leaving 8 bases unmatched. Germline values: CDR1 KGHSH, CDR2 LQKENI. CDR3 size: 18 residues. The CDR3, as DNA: TGTGCCAGCTCACCAAGACAGGGGGATGGTGGTAGCAATCAGCCCCAGCATTTT. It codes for CASSPRQGDGGSNQPQHF.

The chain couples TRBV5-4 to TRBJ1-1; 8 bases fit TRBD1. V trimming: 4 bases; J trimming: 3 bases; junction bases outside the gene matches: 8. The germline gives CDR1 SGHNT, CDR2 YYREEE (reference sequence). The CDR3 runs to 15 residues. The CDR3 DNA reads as TGTGCCAGCAGCGTTGGACAGGGCCGGGACACTGAAGCTTTCTTT. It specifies CASSVGQGRDTEAFF.

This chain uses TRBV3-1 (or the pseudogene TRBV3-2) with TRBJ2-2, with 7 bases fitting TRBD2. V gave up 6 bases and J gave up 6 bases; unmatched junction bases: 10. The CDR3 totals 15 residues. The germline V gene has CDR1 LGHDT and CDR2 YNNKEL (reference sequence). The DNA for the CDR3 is TGTGCCAGCAGGAGACTAGCTGGGTCACCCGGGGAGCTGTTTTTT. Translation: CASRRLAGSPGELFF.

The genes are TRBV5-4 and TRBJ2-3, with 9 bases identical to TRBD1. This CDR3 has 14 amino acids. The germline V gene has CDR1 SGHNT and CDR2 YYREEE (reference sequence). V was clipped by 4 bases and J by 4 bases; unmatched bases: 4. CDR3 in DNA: TGTGCCAGCAGCGTCGACAGGGGGTCAGATACGCAGTATTTT. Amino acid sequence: CASSVDRGSDTQYF.

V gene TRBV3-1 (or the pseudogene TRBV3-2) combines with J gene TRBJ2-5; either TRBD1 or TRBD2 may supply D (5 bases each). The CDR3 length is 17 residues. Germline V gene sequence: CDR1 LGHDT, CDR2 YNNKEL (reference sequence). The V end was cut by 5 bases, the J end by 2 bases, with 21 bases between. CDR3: CASSNLEGRELQETQYF. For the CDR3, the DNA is TGTGCCAGCAGCAACCTTGAGGGGCGCGAGCTTCAAGAGACCCAGTACTTC.

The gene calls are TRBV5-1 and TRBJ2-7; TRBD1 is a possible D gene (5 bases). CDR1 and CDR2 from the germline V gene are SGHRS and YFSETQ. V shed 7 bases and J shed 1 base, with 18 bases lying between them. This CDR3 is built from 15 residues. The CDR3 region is CASGIGAPFSYEQYF. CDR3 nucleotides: TGCGCCAGCGGAATTGGGGCCCCCTTTTCCTACGAGCAGTACTTC.

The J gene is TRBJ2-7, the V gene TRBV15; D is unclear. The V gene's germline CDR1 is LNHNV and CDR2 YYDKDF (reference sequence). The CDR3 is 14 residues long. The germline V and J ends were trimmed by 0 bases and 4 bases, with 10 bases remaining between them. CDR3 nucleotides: TGTGCCACCAGCAGAGAGTGGGGTTCGTACGAGCAGTACTTC. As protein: CATSREWGSYEQYF.

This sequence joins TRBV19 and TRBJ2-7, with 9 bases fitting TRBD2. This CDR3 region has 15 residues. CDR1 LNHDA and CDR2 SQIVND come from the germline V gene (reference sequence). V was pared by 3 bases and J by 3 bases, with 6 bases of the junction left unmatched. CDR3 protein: CASSIGPSGVYEQYF. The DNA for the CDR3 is TGTGCCAGTAGTATCGGCCCTAGCGGGGTCTACGAGCAGTACTTC. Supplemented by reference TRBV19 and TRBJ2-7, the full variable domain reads DGGITQSPKYLFRKEGQNVTLSCEQNLNHDAMYWYRQDPGQGLRLIYYSQIVNDFQKGDIAEGYSVSREKKESFPLTVTSAQKNPTAFYLCASSIGPSGVYEQYFGPGTRLTVT.

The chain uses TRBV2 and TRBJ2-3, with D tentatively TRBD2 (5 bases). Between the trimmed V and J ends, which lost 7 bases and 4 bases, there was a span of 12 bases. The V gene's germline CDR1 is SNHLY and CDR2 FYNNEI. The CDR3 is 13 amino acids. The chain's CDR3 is CASMRTEADTQYF. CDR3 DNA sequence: TGTGCCAGCATGAGGACTGAAGCAGATACGCAGTATTTT.

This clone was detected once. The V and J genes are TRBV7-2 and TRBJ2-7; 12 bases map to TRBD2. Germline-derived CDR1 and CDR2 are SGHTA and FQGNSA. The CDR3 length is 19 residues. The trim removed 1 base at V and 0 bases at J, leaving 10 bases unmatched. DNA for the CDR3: TGTGCCAGCAGCTTAGAGTACCGACTAGCGGGGGTCCACTCCTACGAGCAGTACTTC. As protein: CASSLEYRLAGVHSYEQYF.